The clone carrying this T cell receptor beta chain has only one observation. This record comes from a study of T cell changes during pregnancy in multiple sclerosis. The germline V gene has CDR1 SEHNR and CDR2 FQNEAQ (reference sequence). This CDR3 contains 15 residues. V lost 5 bases, J lost 0 bases, and 1 base stayed unmatched. TCRdb keeps only in-frame clones here, not all; method: immunoSEQ multiplex PCR. The data contain some 52,000 clones, around 92% of them singletons. The origin of this receptor is a female donor with multiple sclerosis, enrolled in a pregnancy study. The sample consisted of CD4+ T cells from peripheral blood mononuclear cells, taken in the third trimester of pregnancy. The genes are TRBV7-9 and TRBJ1-3; TRBD1 agrees at 10 bases. CDR3 sequence reads: CASSRTGGSGNTIYF. CDR3 nucleotide sequence: TGTGCCAGCAGCAGGACAGGGGGCTCTGGAAACACCATATATTTT.